These T cell receptor beta chains were read from a single sample in a study of shared clonotypes between healthy human individuals. Sequenced by immunoSEQ multiplex PCR; TCRdb stores in-frame clones only, minus some. The sample includes some 2,400,000 clones, almost 96% seen only once; the top ten take more than 0.1%. The specimen was naive CD4+ T cells sorted from blood. These TCRs come from a man aged 18 to 35 in good health. The CDR3 runs from the conserved cysteine through the conserved F or W. D genes are given only for firm matches. Clone size, where shown, is once, few, many, or a class for clones that have expanded.

clone size: -
J gene: TRBJ1-1
D gene: TRBD1
V gene: TRBV29-1
CDR3 DNA: TGCAGCGTTGAAGCCCGGGACAGGTGGGCTGAAGCTTTCTTT
CDR3 protein: CSVEARDRWAEAFF

clone size: -
J gene: TRBJ2-5
D gene: -
V gene: TRBV6-5
CDR3 DNA: TGTGCCAGCAGTTACTTGAGGGGTTGGGAGACCCAGTACTTC
CDR3 protein: CASSYLRGWETQYF

clone size: -
J gene: TRBJ1-4
D gene: -
V gene: TRBV5-1
CDR3 DNA: TGCGCCAGCAGCCCCGGGACCAATAGGCCAACTAATGAAAAACTGTTTTTT
CDR3 protein: CASSPGTNRPTNEKLFF

clone size: -
J gene: TRBJ1-2
D gene: -
V gene: TRBV6-5
CDR3 DNA: TGTGCCAGCAGTCCTGTTACTAGGGGCGATGGCTACACCTTC
CDR3 protein: CASSPVTRGDGYTF

clone size: -
J gene: TRBJ2-5
D gene: TRBD1
V gene: TRBV5-1
CDR3 DNA: TGCGCCAGCAGCTACAGGGGGGAAGAGACCCAGTACTTC
CDR3 protein: CASSYRGEETQYF

clone size: few
J gene: TRBJ1-2
D gene: -
V gene: TRBV5-1
CDR3 DNA: TGCGCCAGCAGCTTGGTAGGGGGTTCTAACTATGGCTACACCTTC
CDR3 protein: CASSLVGGSNYGYTF

clone size: -
J gene: TRBJ2-3
D gene: TRBD2
V gene: TRBV29-1
CDR3 DNA: TGCAGCGCCCTGACTAGCGGGAGTCCAGATACGCAGTATTTT
CDR3 protein: CSALTSGSPDTQYF

clone size: -
J gene: TRBJ2-3
D gene: TRBD1
V gene: TRBV19
CDR3 DNA: TGTGCCAGTAGAAGACAGGGCCCCACAGATACGCAGTATTTT
CDR3 protein: CASRRQGPTDTQYF

clone size: -
J gene: TRBJ2-3
D gene: -
V gene: TRBV28
CDR3 DNA: TGTGCCAGCAGTCCCGGCGGGGGCGGGAAAGTGGGTGCGCAGTATTTT
CDR3 protein: CASSPGGGGKVGAQYF

clone size: -
J gene: TRBJ2-5
D gene: -
V gene: TRBV4-1
CDR3 DNA: TGCGCCAGCAGCCTCGATGGGGGGGCAGGAGAGACCCAGTACTTC
CDR3 protein: CASSLDGGAGETQYF

clone size: -
J gene: TRBJ2-7
D gene: -
V gene: TRBV27
CDR3 DNA: TGTGCCAGCAGGGAAGACAGGACAAGCTCCTACGAGCAGTACTTC
CDR3 protein: CASREDRTSSYEQYF

clone size: -
J gene: TRBJ2-7
D gene: -
V gene: TRBV20-1
CDR3 DNA: TGCAGTGCTAGATCTGGTTCCGAGCAGTACTTC
CDR3 protein: CSARSGSEQYF

clone size: -
J gene: TRBJ2-7
D gene: -
V gene: TRBV5-1
CDR3 DNA: TGCGCCAGCAGCTTGGACGCAGGGGTTGGGGACTACGAGCAGTACTTC
CDR3 protein: CASSLDAGVGDYEQYF

clone size: -
J gene: TRBJ2-7
D gene: TRBD2
V gene: TRBV11-2
CDR3 DNA: TGTGCCAGCAGCTTTATTCGGGGGGGCTCCTACGAGCAGTACTTC
CDR3 protein: CASSFIRGGSYEQYF

clone size: once
J gene: TRBJ2-1
D gene: TRBD1
V gene: TRBV10-1
CDR3 DNA: TGCGCCAGCAGTGATATCGGTACCGGGACAGGGGGTTACAATGAGCAGTTCTTC
CDR3 protein: CASSDIGTGTGGYNEQFF

clone size: -
J gene: TRBJ2-7
D gene: TRBD1
V gene: TRBV6-5
CDR3 DNA: TGTGCCAGCAGGGGGACAGGGAGGGGCGAGCAGTACTTC
CDR3 protein: CASRGTGRGEQYF

clone size: -
J gene: TRBJ1-5
D gene: TRBD1
V gene: TRBV6-1
CDR3 DNA: TGTGCCAGCAGTGGCCCGGGGACAGGGGGCAATCAGCCCCAGCATTTT
CDR3 protein: CASSGPGTGGNQPQHF

clone size: -
J gene: TRBJ1-2
D gene: -
V gene: TRBV30
CDR3 DNA: TGTGCCTGGAGTGTAAGCATGAACTATGGCTACACCTTC
CDR3 protein: CAWSVSMNYGYTF

clone size: -
J gene: TRBJ2-5
D gene: -
V gene: TRBV7-9
CDR3 DNA: TGTGCCAGCAGCTACAGGGCCCGTGTAACCCAAGAGACCCAGTACTTC
CDR3 protein: CASSYRARVTQETQYF

clone size: -
J gene: TRBJ2-1
D gene: TRBD2
V gene: TRBV9
CDR3 DNA: TGTGCCAGCACCACCCTTAAAGGGAGGGCCGTGTCGTTCGAGCAGTTCTTC
CDR3 protein: CASTTLKGRAVSFEQFF

clone size: -
J gene: TRBJ2-1
D gene: TRBD2
V gene: TRBV6-6
CDR3 DNA: TGTGCCAGCAGTCCATCGGGACTAGCGGGAGCCCAAGAGCAGTTCTTC
CDR3 protein: CASSPSGLAGAQEQFF

clone size: -
J gene: TRBJ2-7
D gene: TRBD1
V gene: TRBV4-1
CDR3 DNA: TGCGCCAGCAGCCGTGGACAGGACTCCTACGAGCAGTACTTC
CDR3 protein: CASSRGQDSYEQYF

clone size: -
J gene: TRBJ1-1
D gene: -
V gene: TRBV6-5
CDR3 DNA: TGTGCCAGCAGTTACAGTAAGAGAATAAACACTGAAGCTTTCTTT
CDR3 protein: CASSYSKRINTEAFF

clone size: -
J gene: TRBJ2-1
D gene: -
V gene: TRBV4-3
CDR3 DNA: TGCGCCAGCAGCCAAGTTAGATCGGGGGTTCTCTCCTACAATGAGCAGTTCTTC
CDR3 protein: CASSQVRSGVLSYNEQFF

clone size: -
J gene: TRBJ2-2
D gene: TRBD1
V gene: TRBV14
CDR3 DNA: TGTGCCAGCAGCCCCAGGGGGCGCACCGGGGAGCTGTTTTTT
CDR3 protein: CASSPRGRTGELFF

clone size: -
J gene: TRBJ2-7
D gene: TRBD2
V gene: TRBV18
CDR3 DNA: TGTGCCAGCTCAACCGGGACTAGCGGCCGCTCCTACGAGCAGTACTTC
CDR3 protein: CASSTGTSGRSYEQYF

clone size: once
J gene: TRBJ2-7
D gene: -
V gene: TRBV30
CDR3 DNA: TGTGCCTGGAGGTTGGGAGGGGGATTTGGGGCCTACGAGCAGTACTTC
CDR3 protein: CAWRLGGGFGAYEQYF

clone size: -
J gene: TRBJ2-7
D gene: TRBD1
V gene: TRBV19
CDR3 DNA: TGTGCCAGTAGTATTTCCGGGACAGGGACCGAGCAGTACTTC
CDR3 protein: CASSISGTGTEQYF

clone size: -
J gene: TRBJ1-1
D gene: -
V gene: TRBV29-1
CDR3 DNA: TGCAGCGTTGCTGGAGGTTCGGCTGAAGCTTTCTTT
CDR3 protein: CSVAGGSAEAFF

clone size: -
J gene: TRBJ2-7
D gene: TRBD2
V gene: TRBV5-1
CDR3 DNA: TGCGCCAGCAGCCCCGGGACTAGCGACGAGCAGTACTTC
CDR3 protein: CASSPGTSDEQYF

clone size: -
J gene: TRBJ2-3
D gene: -
V gene: TRBV7-9
CDR3 DNA: TGTGCCAGCACGAGCGCTCCCACAGATACGCAGTATTTT
CDR3 protein: CASTSAPTDTQYF

clone size: -
J gene: TRBJ2-7
D gene: TRBD1
V gene: TRBV2
CDR3 DNA: TGTGCCAGCAGTCGCGGACAGGGGGCAGCCTACGAGCAGTACTTC
CDR3 protein: CASSRGQGAAYEQYF

clone size: -
J gene: TRBJ1-2
D gene: -
V gene: TRBV7-9
CDR3 DNA: TGTGCCAGCAGCTTAATGCTTCCGTCCGACGACTATGGCTACACCTTC
CDR3 protein: CASSLMLPSDDYGYTF

clone size: -
J gene: TRBJ1-1
D gene: -
V gene: TRBV6-5
CDR3 DNA: TGTGCCAGCACCAACGGGCTTGAAGCTTTCTTT
CDR3 protein: CASTNGLEAFF

clone size: -
J gene: TRBJ2-3
D gene: TRBD1
V gene: TRBV4-1
CDR3 DNA: TGCGCCAGCAAACCGCCGGGACAGGGGGTAGATACGCAGTATTTT
CDR3 protein: CASKPPGQGVDTQYF

clone size: -
J gene: TRBJ2-7
D gene: -
V gene: TRBV5-6
CDR3 DNA: TGTGCCAGCAGCGCCCCTCCCCCCCCGACAGCGACCTACGAGCAGTACTTC
CDR3 protein: CASSAPPPPTATYEQYF

clone size: -
J gene: TRBJ2-7
D gene: -
V gene: TRBV7-2
CDR3 DNA: TGTGCCAGCAGCTTAGTGGGCAGTATTAGTGGAATGTGGTACTTC
CDR3 protein: CASSLVGSISGMWYF

clone size: -
J gene: TRBJ2-7
D gene: -
V gene: TRBV7-3
CDR3 DNA: TGTGCCAGCAGCTTAACCGCCCACTCCTACGAGCAGTACTTC
CDR3 protein: CASSLTAHSYEQYF

clone size: -
J gene: TRBJ2-1
D gene: TRBD2
V gene: TRBV6-1
CDR3 DNA: TGTGCCAGCATGAAGCGCGCGGGGGGTGAGCAGTTCTTC
CDR3 protein: CASMKRAGGEQFF

clone size: -
J gene: TRBJ2-7
D gene: -
V gene: TRBV4-1
CDR3 DNA: TGCGCCAGCAGCCAAAGGACTGCTGACCCCTACGAGCAGTACTTC
CDR3 protein: CASSQRTADPYEQYF

clone size: -
J gene: TRBJ2-3
D gene: -
V gene: TRBV27
CDR3 DNA: TGTGCCAGCAATCGGGCCTCCAGCACAGATACGCAGTATTTT
CDR3 protein: CASNRASSTDTQYF

clone size: -
J gene: TRBJ2-7
D gene: TRBD2
V gene: TRBV5-4
CDR3 DNA: TGTGCCAGCAGCTCCCCGGGACTAGCGGGAGACGAGCAGTACTTC
CDR3 protein: CASSSPGLAGDEQYF

clone size: -
J gene: TRBJ2-5
D gene: TRBD2
V gene: TRBV19
CDR3 DNA: TGTGCCAGTAGTATACAACTAGCGGGGGGGAAGTCCCAGTACTTC
CDR3 protein: CASSIQLAGGKSQYF

clone size: -
J gene: TRBJ2-7
D gene: -
V gene: TRBV18
CDR3 DNA: TGTGCCAGCTCACCGCAAGAAGGGAACGAGCAGTACTTC
CDR3 protein: CASSPQEGNEQYF

clone size: -
J gene: TRBJ1-3
D gene: -
V gene: TRBV7-2
CDR3 DNA: TGTGCCAGCAGCTCTCAGGGCTCTGGAAACACCATATATTTT
CDR3 protein: CASSSQGSGNTIYF